Below, 23 T cell receptor beta chains from the same sample are listed, as sequenced in a study of blood T cell repertoires in COVID-19. Sequencing used immunoSEQ multiplex PCR; TCRdb keeps in-frame clones, though not all of them. Of hundreds of thousands of clones listed, 88% are singletons. Sequencing input: PBMCs or T cells enriched from blood (not recorded which). Receptors were obtained from a woman aged 60-75 years in a cohort exposed to, infected with or recovered from COVID-19 (not recorded which).

The V gene is TRBV30, the J gene TRBJ2-2, with no clear D. CDR1 is GTSNPN and CDR2 is SVGIG in the germline V gene (reference sequence). This CDR3 region has 15 residues. V lost 2 bases to trimming and J lost 2 bases, with 12 bases between them. The CDR3 here is CAWSPGNLNTGELFF. CDR3 in DNA: TGTGCCTGGAGTCCGGGTAACCTTAACACCGGGGAGCTGTTTTTT.

The rearrangement joins TRBV19 to TRBJ2-5; 8 bases map to TRBD1. The V gene end was trimmed by 7 bases and the J gene end by 2 bases; junction bases not matched to a gene: 9. The V gene's germline CDR1 is LNHDA and CDR2 SQIVND (reference sequence). The CDR3 spans 15 residues. CDR3 protein: CASKGPGTGQETQYF. The CDR3 DNA is TGTGCCAGTAAAGGTCCCGGGACAGGACAAGAGACCCAGTACTTC.

The J gene is TRBJ2-3, the V gene TRBV24-1; tentative D call: TRBD1 (5 bases). The V end lost 4 bases, the J end lost 7 bases, and 11 bases lay between the germline ends. This CDR3 comprises 13 residues. Germline values: CDR1 KGHDR, CDR2 SFDVKD. CDR3 sequence: CATSDPGSYTQYF. The CDR3 nucleotides read TGTGCCACCAGTGACCCAGGGTCGTATACGCAGTATTTT.

This rearrangement joins TRBV10-1 to TRBJ2-7; 14 bases match TRBD2. The CDR3 is 21 amino acids. Germline V gene data show CDR1 as WNHNN and CDR2 as SYGVQD (reference sequence). With V trimmed by 2 bases and J by 2 bases, 17 bases remained unmatched. As DNA, the CDR3 is TGCGCCAGCAGTGAGCCTAACCTGGGACTAGCGGGAGTAGGTCGCCCCTACGAGCAGTACTTC. As protein: CASSEPNLGLAGVGRPYEQYF.

The chain combines TRBV27 with TRBJ1-2, with 8 bases identical to TRBD1. The V and J ends lost 5 bases and 6 bases, in that order; junction bases with no gene match: 14. Germline CDR1 is MNHEY and CDR2 is SMNVEV (reference sequence). The CDR3 has 16 amino acids. The CDR3 protein is CASSQRPLTGDDGYTF. The CDR3 coding sequence is TGTGCCAGCAGTCAACGACCTTTGACAGGGGACGATGGCTACACCTTC.

In its sample, this clone was seen a few times. The chain links TRBV6-2 or TRBV6-3 to TRBJ2-2; 15 bases line up with TRBD2. The CDR3 sequence is 16 residues long. CDR1 is MNHEY, CDR2 SVGEGT, per germline. The ends lost 4 bases at V and 5 bases at J; junction bases unmatched: 2. CDR3 in DNA: TGTGCCAGCAGTTCCGGGACTAGCGGGAGGACCGGGGAGCTGTTTTTT. Translated: CASSSGTSGRTGELFF.

CDR3 amino acids: CASSSTGGTEAFF. For the CDR3, the DNA is TGTGCCAGCAGTTCGACAGGGGGCACTGAAGCTTTCTTT. The J gene is TRBJ1-1, the V gene TRBV6-5; the match to TRBD1 covers 9 bases. The CDR3 is 13 residues long. The V segment lost 4 bases and the J segment 4 bases; nucleotides outside the gene matches: 1. The V gene's germline CDR1 is MNHEY and CDR2 SVGAGI.

This chain uses TRBV19 with TRBJ2-1, with 9 bases fitting TRBD2. The V segment lost 4 bases and the J segment 4 bases; nucleotides outside the gene matches: 8. The CDR3 covers 16 residues. CDR1 is LNHDA and CDR2 is SQIVND in the germline V gene (reference sequence). The CDR3 sequence is CASSRHSGSSYNEQFF. The CDR3 DNA reads as TGTGCCAGTAGTAGGCATAGCGGGAGTTCGTACAATGAGCAGTTCTTC.

This clone was seen a single time. The chain uses TRBV30 and TRBJ1-1; D possibly corresponds to TRBD1 (6 bases). CDR3 length: 13 amino acids. Germline V gene data show CDR1 as GTSNPN and CDR2 as SVGIG (reference sequence). V dropped 0 bases and J dropped 5 bases, with 10 bases sitting between them. The CDR3 reads CAWSVYQGTEAFF. The DNA of the CDR3 is TGTGCCTGGAGTGTATATCAGGGGACTGAAGCTTTCTTT.

The V call is TRBV5-1, the J call TRBJ1-1, with 10 positions matching TRBD1. J was trimmed by 8 bases and V by 0 bases; bases with no gene match: 4. The CDR3 loop spans 14 amino acids. Germline V gene sequence: CDR1 SGHRS, CDR2 YFSETQ. CDR3: CASSLVLTGGEAFF. Here the CDR3 DNA reads TGCGCCAGCAGCTTGGTGTTGACAGGGGGCGAAGCTTTCTTT.

The chain is built from TRBV10-3 and TRBJ2-3; possibly TRBD1 for D (6 bases). This CDR3 region has 16 residues. Per the germline V gene, CDR1 is ENHRY and CDR2 is SYGVKD. The germline V and J ends were trimmed by 6 bases and 0 bases, with 16 bases remaining between them. CDR3 protein: CAIRPSGVGSTDTQYF. Written as DNA, the CDR3 is TGTGCCATCAGGCCTTCAGGGGTTGGAAGCACAGATACGCAGTATTTT.

The V and J genes are TRBV6-1 and TRBJ2-6; possible D gene TRBD1, 5 bases. CDR1 and CDR2 (germline): MNHNS, SASEGT. CDR3 size: 17 residues. V lost 4 bases to trimming and J lost 0 bases, with 13 bases between them. The CDR3: CASSVATVISGANVLTF. CDR3 sequence (DNA): TGTGCCAGCAGTGTCGCGACAGTGATCTCTGGGGCCAACGTCCTGACTTTC.

The V and J genes are TRBV19 and TRBJ1-1; D call uncertain. V was pared by 4 bases and J by 3 bases, with 9 bases between. Germline V lookup: CDR1 LNHDA, CDR2 SQIVND (reference sequence). The CDR3 spans 13 residues. CDR3 in DNA: TGTGCCAGTAGTAGGAGGGTTGACACTGAAGCTTTCTTT. Its translation is CASSRRVDTEAFF.

CDR3 nucleotides: TGTGCCTGGAGTGTAGGGCTAGCACGCGATGAGCAGTTCTTC. Translation: CAWSVGLARDEQFF. The chain is built from TRBV30 and TRBJ2-1; tentative D call: TRBD2 (5 bases). The CDR3 sequence is 14 residues long. Trimming took 0 bases from V and 8 from J, leaving 14 bases between them. Germline assignment: CDR1 GTSNPN and CDR2 SVGIG (reference sequence).

The chain has TRBV3-1 (or the pseudogene TRBV3-2) and TRBJ1-5, with unresolved D. Germline V gives CDR1 LGHDT, CDR2 YNNKEL (reference sequence). The V end lost 0 bases, the J end lost 7 bases, and 19 bases lay between the germline ends. CDR3 length equals 17 residues. The CDR3 sequence is CASSQDTGFSPLQPQHF. The CDR3 DNA is TGTGCCAGCAGCCAAGACACGGGATTTAGCCCCCTCCAGCCCCAGCATTTT.

The chain combines TRBV12-3 or TRBV12-4 with TRBJ2-7, with unresolved D. This CDR3 is 12 amino acids long. Trimming took off 5 bases at V and 2 bases at J, with 7 bases between the two ends. The CDR3 nucleotides are TGTGCCAGCAGTCCGTCCGCCTACGAGCAGTACTTC. This gives the protein CASSPSAYEQYF.

V and J are TRBV27 and TRBJ2-2, with TRBD2 identical over 11 bases. V shed 8 bases and J 6 bases; nucleotides not matched to a gene: 11. Per germline, CDR1 MNHEY and CDR2 SMNVEV (reference sequence). The CDR3 has 16 residues. CDR3 residues: CASFRLAGRTAGELFF. CDR3 sequence (DNA): TGTGCCAGCTTTCGACTAGCGGGAAGAACAGCCGGGGAGCTGTTTTTT.

The rearrangement links TRBV7-9 to TRBJ1-4, with D tentatively TRBD1 (6 bases). CDR1 and CDR2 (germline): SEHNR, FQNEAQ (reference sequence). The CDR3 loop spans 15 amino acids. V lost 5 bases to trimming and J lost 5 bases, with 15 bases between them. For the CDR3, the DNA is TGTGCCAGCAGCCCCACGGGTGGACAGAATGAAAAACTGTTTTTT. Amino acids: CASSPTGGQNEKLFF. Complete variable domain (other parts from reference TRBV7-9 and TRBJ1-4): DTGVSQNPRHKITKRGQNVTFRCDPISEHNRLYWYRQTLGQGPEFLTYFQNEAQLEKSRLLSDRFSAERPKGSFSTLEIQRTEQGDSAMYLCASSPTGGQNEKLFFGSGTQLSVL.

The chain joins TRBV28 to TRBJ1-2; 8 nucleotides align to TRBD1. V dropped 7 bases and J dropped 2; count of bases not matched to a gene: 6. This CDR3 comprises 14 residues. Germline CDR1 reads MDHEN; CDR2 reads SYDVKM. The CDR3 reads CASTRTGRNYGYTF. The CDR3 DNA reads as TGTGCCAGCACGCGGACAGGGAGGAACTATGGCTACACCTTC.

This clone was recorded once. The V and J genes are TRBV10-2 and TRBJ2-7; 10 nucleotides match TRBD2. V trimming: 4 bases; J trimming: 2 bases; junction bases outside the gene matches: 8. CDR1 is WSHSY and CDR2 is SAAADI in the germline V gene. The CDR3 contains 16 residues. CDR3 in DNA: TGCGCCAGCAGTGCCTGGGAGCGGGAGGGAGCCTACGAGCAGTACTTC. Its protein product is CASSAWEREGAYEQYF.

The genes are TRBV5-4 and TRBJ1-1; D uncertain. V shed 2 bases and J shed 7 bases, with 12 bases lying between them. Per germline, CDR1 SGHNT and CDR2 YYREEE (reference sequence). The CDR3 covers 13 residues. The CDR3 nucleotides read TGTGCCAGCAGCTTTAAGGAGGAGAGTGAAGCTTTCTTT. Translated: CASSFKEESEAFF.

With respect to this clone: The same CDR3 is also encoded by other DNA sequences in this sample. The chain couples TRBV3-1 (or the pseudogene TRBV3-2) to TRBJ2-3, with unresolved D. CDR3 length equals 13 residues. Per germline, CDR1 LGHDT and CDR2 YNNKEL (reference sequence). V dropped 4 bases and J dropped 1 base, with 6 bases sitting between them. DNA for the CDR3: TGTGCCAGCAGCCCCGGAGGCACAGATACGCAGTATTTT. It is translated as CASSPGGTDTQYF.

This rearrangement joins TRBV18 to TRBJ2-7; D uncertain. Germline V lookup: CDR1 KGHSH, CDR2 LQKENI. Trimming shortened V by 6 bases and J by 6 bases, and 12 bases separated the two germline ends. There are 12 residues in the CDR3. The CDR3 here is CASSSPPGEQYF. Written as DNA, the CDR3 is TGTGCCAGCTCTTCACCTCCCGGCGAGCAGTACTTC. Looking up the rest from reference TRBV18 and TRBJ2-7 gives the full variable domain: NAGVMQNPRHLVRRRGQEARLRCSPMKGHSHVYWYRQLPEEGLKFMVYLQKENIIDESGMPKERFSAEFPKEGPSILRIQQVVRGDSAAYFCASSSPPGEQYFGPGTRLTVT.